This entry features one T cell receptor (beta chain) sequence. PCR was performed a second time for roughly 6 to 12 cycles using a sample-barcoded 5' primer and a J-beta primer mix. MiXCR, run by TCRdb on the 5' RACE reads, gives a single entry per CDR3 protein. The data show under 1 million distinct CDR3 sequences, approximately 48% seen once. This CDR3 has 15 amino acids. Per the germline V gene, CDR1 is MNHEY and CDR2 is SMNVEV (reference sequence). Trimming removed 5 bases from V and 2 bases from J; junction bases left unmatched: 8. The sample comes from a study of blood T cells in healthy people across ages.

Sequencing input: blood. The receptor's source is a man aged 60 to 69 in good health. The rearrangement joins TRBV27 to TRBJ2-7; 8 bases align to TRBD1. CDR3 DNA sequence: TGTGCCAGCAGTCCCCGGACAGGGACGGCCTACGAGCAGTACTTC. Its translation is CASSPRTGTAYEQYF.